This entry describes one TCR beta chain. This entry belongs to a study of blood T cell repertoires in COVID-19. Across the study: Samples representing acute and convalescent COVID-19 were sourced from the United States, Italy and Spain. From T cells, B-cell-depleted T cells, or PBMCs came the material, which was cDNA or gDNA.

Methods used by the authors: Reference gene primer amplification gave nucleated cell count estimates. The method was immunoSEQ multiplex PCR; TCRdb's version includes in-frame clones alone and lacks a portion of them. V and J calls and clone size are copied from that table; D and trimming were computed from the DNA. The sample yields 250,000 to 350,000 clones, roughly 90% seen once. Sequencing was performed on peripheral blood. This TCR was sampled from a woman between 45 and 65 years old who had recovered from COVID-19.

The CDR3, as DNA: TGTGCCAGCAGTGCACTCGGGACGCAGTATTTT. Its translation is CASSALGTQYF. This chain joins TRBV2 and TRBJ2-3; D not resolved. V lost 4 bases and J lost 9, with 8 bases in between. Germline CDR1 is SNHLY and CDR2 is FYNNEI. CDR3 length equals 11 residues.